These 7 T cell receptor beta chains share one sample of origin, sequenced in a study of cytomegalovirus exposure and HLA in healthy donors. This PCR relied on a set of 60 Vbeta primers and 13 Jbeta primers. TCRdb keeps only in-frame clones here, not all; method: immunoSEQ multiplex PCR. The sample yields 150,000 to 200,000 clones, roughly 74% seen once. The sequenced sample was PBMCs. Receptors were obtained from a woman in her twenties or thirties in good health and CMV-seropositive.

This rearrangement joins TRBV7-9 to TRBJ2-1; D is unresolved. The CDR3 is 16 residues long. Germline CDR1 and CDR2: SEHNR and FQNEAQ (reference sequence). V dropped 4 bases and J dropped 3 bases, with 16 bases sitting between them. The CDR3 DNA reads TGTGCCAGCAGCTCCGCGATGGTGCTAGTCTACAATGAGCAGTTCTTC. Residues: CASSSAMVLVYNEQFF.

J is TRBJ2-7 and V is TRBV11-2; 9 bases align to TRBD1. The germline gives CDR1 SGHAT, CDR2 FQNNGV. J was trimmed by 3 bases and V by 4 bases; bases with no gene match: 4. The length of the CDR3 is 14 residues. The CDR3 here is CASSSGQGLYEQYF. The CDR3 bases are TGTGCCAGCAGCTCCGGACAGGGGCTCTACGAGCAGTACTTC.

This clone came up a few times. The chain couples TRBV6-5 to TRBJ1-6; D is ambiguous. CDR1 MNHEY and CDR2 SVGAGI come from the germline V gene. Trimming cost V 6 bases and J 9 bases, with 15 bases left between them. The CDR3 extends over 14 amino acids. This CDR3 reads CASSAGSGGSPLHF. The DNA of the CDR3 is TGTGCCAGCAGCGCAGGCAGCGGCGGTTCACCCCTCCACTTT.

The CDR3 here is CASRGGSPLHF. CDR3 nucleotide sequence: TGTGCCAGCAGAGGGGGCTCACCCCTCCACTTT. This sequence joins TRBV7-9 and TRBJ1-6; 7 bases agree with TRBD1. V was pared by 6 bases and J by 10 bases, with 0 bases of the junction left unmatched. The germline gives CDR1 SEHNR, CDR2 FQNEAQ (reference sequence). This CDR3 is 11 amino acids long.

The CDR3 DNA sequence: TGTGCCAGCAGTGAGACTAGCGGGGGCAACGAGCAGTACTTC. It specifies CASSETSGGNEQYF. The gene calls are TRBV6-5 and TRBJ2-7, with 12 nucleotides matching TRBD2. Trimming cost V 5 bases and J 5 bases; bases outside gene matches: 4. The V gene's germline CDR1 is MNHEY and CDR2 SVGAGI. The length of the CDR3 is 14 residues.

The V call is TRBV28, the J call TRBJ2-7; TRBD2 matches at 8 bases. Looked up from germline, CDR1 is MDHEN and CDR2 is SYDVKM. The CDR3 spans 14 residues. Trimming cost V 5 bases and J 5 bases; bases outside gene matches: 8. As DNA, the CDR3 is TGTGCCAGCAGTCCAAGCGGGAGAACCCACGAGCAGTACTTC. It specifies CASSPSGRTHEQYF.

V and J are TRBV6-1 and TRBJ2-7; weak D call: TRBD2 (5 bases). CDR3 length equals 13 residues. The germline V gene has CDR1 MNHNS and CDR2 SASEGT. Trimming removed 6 bases from V and 6 bases from J, with 15 bases in between. The CDR3 protein is CASSRVGSGEQYF. CDR3 bases: TGTGCCAGCAGCCGCGTGGGGAGCGGCGAGCAGTACTTC.